A single sample is the source of the 22 T cell receptor beta chains below, sequenced in a study of blood T cell repertoires in COVID-19. Profiled with immunoSEQ multiplex PCR; TCRdb holds only in-frame clones, not every one. Here the sample spans some 330,000 clones, about nine tenths being singletons. The material sequenced was peripheral blood. The receptors here all came from a woman aged 25 to 39 with COVID-19, enrolled during active disease.

V gene TRBV7-2 combines with J gene TRBJ1-5; maybe TRBD1 (5 bases). With 5 bases removed from V and 5 bases from J, the gap between germline ends came to 10 bases. CDR1 is SGHTA and CDR2 is FQGNSA in the germline V gene. CDR3 size: 13 residues. The CDR3 loop is CASSLDRYQPQHF. The DNA for the CDR3 is TGTGCCAGCAGCCTCGACAGATATCAGCCCCAGCATTTT.

The genes are TRBV15 and TRBJ1-5; D gene ambiguous. This CDR3 has 12 amino acids. Germline V gene data show CDR1 as LNHNV and CDR2 as YYDKDF (reference sequence). V was pared by 2 bases and J by 5 bases, with 4 bases between. CDR3 protein: CATSRQDQPQHF. The CDR3 DNA reads as TGTGCCACCAGCAGACAGGATCAGCCCCAGCATTTT.

The chain couples TRBV11-3 to TRBJ2-1, with TRBD1 matching over 9 bases. V was pared by 7 bases and J by 8 bases, with 6 bases of the junction left unmatched. The germline V gene has CDR1 SGHNT and CDR2 YENEEA. The CDR3 is 13 residues long. The CDR3 DNA sequence: TGTGCCAGCAAAAGTACAGGGGGCTATGAGCAGTTCTTC. This translates into CASKSTGGYEQFF.

This chain uses TRBV5-1 with TRBJ1-1, with D maybe TRBD1 (6 bases). The germline V and J ends were trimmed by 4 bases and 0 bases, with 16 bases remaining between them. This CDR3 has 16 amino acids. Per the germline V gene, CDR1 is SGHRS and CDR2 is YFSETQ. Here the CDR3 reads CASSHRGGAVNTEAFF. CDR3 coding DNA: TGCGCCAGCAGCCACCGAGGGGGGGCCGTGAACACTGAAGCTTTCTTT.

The rearrangement links TRBV2 to TRBJ1-2; TRBD1 matches 8 bases. CDR1 is SNHLY, CDR2 FYNNEI, per germline. This CDR3 is 14 amino acids long. The V and J ends lost 3 bases and 8 bases, in that order; junction bases with no gene match: 8. CDR3 DNA sequence: TGTGCCAGCAGTGATATGACAGGGGAATCCGGCTACACCTTC. Its translation: CASSDMTGESGYTF.

The rearrangement joins TRBV6-1 to TRBJ1-1, with 9 bases that match TRBD1. Germline V gene lookup returns CDR1 MNHNS and CDR2 SASEGT. The V segment lost 3 bases and the J segment 11 bases; nucleotides outside the gene matches: 7. This CDR3 is built from 13 residues. Here the CDR3 DNA reads TGTGCCAGCAGTGAGAACCGGGACAGGGTTGCTTTCTTT. This encodes CASSENRDRVAFF.

DNA of the CDR3: TGTGCCAGTACCACTCTGACAGGGAGTAATTTTGGCTACACCTTC. This encodes CASTTLTGSNFGYTF. The chain uses TRBV19 and TRBJ1-2; 7 nucleotides agree with TRBD1. The junction had 15 bases not matched to a gene; V was cut back by 7 bases and J by 7 bases. From germline, CDR1 is LNHDA and CDR2 SQIVND (reference sequence). The CDR3 has 15 amino acids.

The V and J genes are TRBV15 and TRBJ2-7; 8 nucleotides agree with TRBD1. Germline values: CDR1 LNHNV, CDR2 YYDKDF (reference sequence). The CDR3 consists of 13 residues. With 3 bases clipped from V and 3 bases from J, the junction kept 1 base outside the gene matches. Here the CDR3 DNA reads TGTGCCACCAGCAGGGGGACAGGCTACGAGCAGTACTTC. It specifies CATSRGTGYEQYF.

The gene calls are TRBV14 and TRBJ1-6; D call uncertain. The CDR3 spans 18 residues. The germline V gene has CDR1 SGHDN and CDR2 FVKESK. Trimming took off 7 bases at V and 2 bases at J, with 21 bases between the two ends. The CDR3 nucleotides read TGTGCCAGCAACCGAGGAGGGTTTCTTAGCACCTATAATTCACCCCTCCACTTT. This gives the protein CASNRGGFLSTYNSPLHF.

The chain carries TRBV7-8 and TRBJ1-2, with a tentative D call TRBD1 (6 bases). This CDR3 region has 13 residues. Between the trimmed V and J ends, which lost 5 bases and 2 bases, there was a span of 9 bases. CDR1 is SGHVS and CDR2 is FQNEAQ in the germline V gene. The CDR3 protein is CASSPDRNYGYTF. CDR3 in DNA: TGTGCCAGCAGCCCGGACAGAAACTATGGCTACACCTTC.

This clone was found a few times. The V call is TRBV18, the J call TRBJ1-6; possible D gene TRBD1, 6 bases. The CDR3 covers 18 residues. The germline CDR1 and CDR2 sequences are KGHSH and LQKENI. Trimming left V 5 bases short and J 7 bases short, with 24 bases between. The CDR3 region is CASSLSRDISSGNSPLHF. The CDR3 region has the DNA TGTGCCAGCTCATTAAGCCGGGACATAAGCTCCGGGAATTCACCCCTCCACTTT.

This sequence joins TRBV4-2 and TRBJ1-5; the D gene is possibly TRBD1 (6 bases). This CDR3 has 16 amino acids. Per the germline V gene, CDR1 is LGHNA and CDR2 is YNFKEQ. V lost 1 base, J lost 0 bases, and 10 bases lay in between. This CDR3 reads CASSQGVGHSNQPQHF. In nucleotides, the CDR3 is TGTGCCAGCAGCCAAGGGGTGGGACATAGCAATCAGCCCCAGCATTTT.

The sample holds one count of this clone. The chain employs TRBV15 and TRBJ2-1; a weak D match, TRBD1 (5 bases). This CDR3 spans 13 amino acids. CDR1 and CDR2 (germline): LNHNV, YYDKDF (reference sequence). V was clipped by 8 bases and J by 9 bases, with 17 bases between them. DNA of the CDR3: TGTGCCACCCTCCTCCCAGGGCCGGGTGAGCAGTTCTTC. Amino acid sequence: CATLLPGPGEQFF.

The chain joins TRBV5-6 to TRBJ2-7; weak D call: TRBD2 (6 bases). V gave up 0 bases and J gave up 6 bases, with 13 bases separating them. This CDR3 has 14 amino acids. CDR1 SGHDT and CDR2 YYEEEE come from the germline V gene. CDR3: CASSLVLAVSEQYV. The CDR3 DNA reads as TGTGCCAGCAGCTTGGTCTTAGCGGTAAGCGAGCAGTACGTC.

The V call is TRBV27, the J call TRBJ1-1, with D perhaps matching TRBD1 (6 bases). Per germline, CDR1 MNHEY and CDR2 SMNVEV (reference sequence). V lost 4 bases to trimming and J lost 1 base, with 10 bases between them. This CDR3 spans 14 amino acids. The CDR3 sequence: CASSSPGQNTEAFF. The CDR3 bases are TGTGCCAGCAGTTCCCCGGGACAGAACACTGAAGCTTTCTTT.

This clone was seen just once. The chain links TRBV7-9 to TRBJ2-1; 8 bases agree with TRBD1. V lost 5 bases, J lost 7 bases, and 7 bases stayed unmatched. The CDR3 runs to 14 residues. In germline, CDR1 is SEHNR, CDR2 FQNEAQ (reference sequence). CDR3 amino acids: CASSPRTGSNEQFF. CDR3 nucleotide sequence: TGTGCCAGCAGCCCCCGGACAGGGTCTAATGAGCAGTTCTTC.

This chain links TRBV19 with TRBJ1-1; D gene ambiguous. Germline values: CDR1 LNHDA, CDR2 SQIVND (reference sequence). V was shortened by 3 bases and J by 7 bases, with 21 bases between the two germline ends. The CDR3 sequence is 16 residues long. The CDR3 DNA sequence: TGTGCCAGTAGTATTACCGGGGTTCGACGGACCGATGAAGCTTTCTTT. This gives the protein CASSITGVRRTDEAFF.

The chain has TRBV27 and TRBJ2-1, with 9 nucleotides matching TRBD1. V was pared by 6 bases and J by 1 base, with 4 bases of the junction left unmatched. Germline loops: CDR1 MNHEY, CDR2 SMNVEV (reference sequence). The CDR3 spans 15 residues. CDR3 sequence: CASSQQGASYNEQFF. For the CDR3, the DNA is TGTGCCAGCAGCCAACAGGGGGCTTCCTACAATGAGCAGTTCTTC.

The chain joins TRBV7-2 to TRBJ2-5; TRBD1 matches 10 bases. Germline values: CDR1 SGHTA, CDR2 FQGNSA. The V segment lost 5 bases and the J segment 6 bases; nucleotides outside the gene matches: 12. This CDR3 is 16 amino acids long. CDR3 nucleotide sequence: TGTGCCAGCAGCCCTCGGACAGGGGGTGGCCGGAAGACCCAGTACTTC. Its translation is CASSPRTGGGRKTQYF.

The V and J genes are TRBV5-5 and TRBJ2-1; TRBD1 matches at 8 bases. The trim removed 4 bases at V and 2 bases at J, leaving 8 bases unmatched. This CDR3 is 16 amino acids long. Germline V gives CDR1 SGHKS, CDR2 YYEKEE (reference sequence). CDR3 region: CASSTSGQVPYNEQFF. For the CDR3, the DNA is TGTGCCAGCAGCACCTCGGGACAGGTCCCCTACAATGAGCAGTTCTTC.

CDR3 coding DNA: TGTGCCAGTAGTAGGGGCAGGGGGAGATCCTACGAGCAGTACTTC. It yields the protein CASSRGRGRSYEQYF. V is TRBV19 and J is TRBJ2-7; 7 bases fit TRBD1. The J segment lost 1 base and the V segment lost 4 bases, leaving 7 bases of the junction unmatched. CDR3 length: 15 residues. Germline V gene data show CDR1 as LNHDA and CDR2 as SQIVND (reference sequence).

The CDR3 coding sequence is TGTGCCAGCAGCTTAGGCGGAAATAGCAATCAGCCCCAGCATTTT. It codes for CASSLGGNSNQPQHF. This chain connects TRBV7-9 to TRBJ1-5; D remains ambiguous. V was pared by 1 base and J by 0 bases, with 7 bases between. There are 15 residues in the CDR3. The germline gives CDR1 SEHNR, CDR2 FQNEAQ (reference sequence).